This entry lists 31 T cell receptor beta chains sequenced from one sample in a study of cytomegalovirus exposure and HLA in healthy donors. Researchers ran the PCR with 60 Vbeta and 13 Jbeta primers. The data were produced by immunoSEQ multiplex PCR, yet TCRdb's version contains in-frame clones alone and is incomplete. The data hold over 110,000 clones, with 65% to 80% observed a single time. Sequencing was performed on PBMCs. All receptors come from a woman aged 50 to 60 in good health and CMV-seropositive.

This clone was recorded only once. The junction does not match germline at one end; this may be a read error. The chain carries TRBV7-7 and TRBJ2-3, with a weak D call TRBD1 (5 bases). The CDR3 totals 16 residues. CDR1 is SSHAT, CDR2 FNYEAQ, per germline (reference sequence). In DNA form, the CDR3 reads TGTGCTAGCAGCTTGGGTTTGGACAAAAGCACAGATACGCAGTATTTT. Encoded protein: CASSLGLDKSTDTQYF.

This rearrangement joins TRBV4-1 to TRBJ2-2; D not certain. The CDR3 runs to 14 residues. Deletions cut 0 bases from V and 6 bases from J, with 8 bases between. Germline V gives CDR1 MGHRA, CDR2 YSYEKL. In DNA, the CDR3 is TGCGCCAGCAGCCAAGATCGCGTATCCGGGGAGCTGTTTTTT. This gives the protein CASSQDRVSGELFF.

This chain uses TRBV6-5 with TRBJ2-1, with D uncertain. Looked up from germline, CDR1 is MNHEY and CDR2 is SVGAGI. V lost 2 bases and J lost 6, with 2 bases in between. There are 11 residues in the CDR3. The CDR3 here is CASSYLNEQFF. CDR3 bases: TGTGCCAGCAGTTACCTCAATGAGCAGTTCTTC.

This clone was detected a few times. The V gene is TRBV7-9, the J gene TRBJ1-2, with TRBD1 matching over 10 bases. The CDR3 extends over 13 amino acids. V lost 5 bases, J lost 8 bases, and 5 bases stayed unmatched. The germline gives CDR1 SEHNR, CDR2 FQNEAQ (reference sequence). The CDR3 nucleotides are TGTGCCAGCAGCCACGGACAGGGGGAAGGCTACACCTTC. Its protein is CASSHGQGEGYTF.

Of note for this clone: A junction end diverges from the germline sequence, so it may reflect a read error. The rearrangement uses TRBV28 and TRBJ1-6; TRBD1 is a possible D gene (5 bases). Looked up from germline, CDR1 is MDHEN and CDR2 is SYDVKM. The CDR3 consists of 16 residues. CDR3 sequence reads: CASSLWGQGRLPPLHF. CDR3 bases: TGTGCCAGCAGTCTATGGGGCCAGGGAAGGCTTCCACCCCTCCACTTT.

The genes are TRBV2 and TRBJ2-3, with D unclear. Trimming took off 6 bases at V and 7 bases at J, with 8 bases between the two ends. The CDR3 has 11 amino acids. Germline V gene lookup returns CDR1 SNHLY and CDR2 FYNNEI. Written as DNA, the CDR3 is TGTGCCAGCAGCCAATTCCATACGCAGTATTTT. This translates into CASSQFHTQYF.

This chain connects TRBV7-2 to TRBJ2-2; 7 nucleotides line up with TRBD2. Germline lookup yields CDR1 SGHTA and CDR2 FQGNSA. The CDR3 extends over 15 amino acids. Trimming at V came to 6 bases and at J to 6 bases, leaving 10 bases not matched to a gene. This CDR3 is CASRAGGSLPGELFF. Here the CDR3 DNA reads TGTGCCAGCAGGGCCGGGGGGTCCCTCCCCGGGGAGCTGTTTTTT.

The rearrangement joins TRBV5-6 to TRBJ1-2; 11 nucleotides match TRBD1. Unmatched junction bases numbered 4, after V lost 3 bases and J lost 6 bases. Germline CDR1 SGHDT, CDR2 YYEEEE. CDR3 length: 14 amino acids. DNA of the CDR3: TGTGCCAGCAGCTATGGACAGGGGGCCGATGGCTACACCTTC. This gives the protein CASSYGQGADGYTF.

This chain joins TRBV28 and TRBJ2-6; D is undetermined. The germline V and J ends were trimmed by 5 bases and 2 bases, with 19 bases remaining between them. CDR3 size: 18 residues. Germline loops: CDR1 MDHEN, CDR2 SYDVKM. CDR3 amino acids: CASSPPVRGSAGANVLTF. In DNA, the CDR3 is TGTGCCAGCAGTCCGCCGGTTAGAGGTTCGGCTGGGGCCAACGTCCTGACTTTC.

The rearrangement joins TRBV19 to TRBJ2-2, with TRBD1 matching over 9 bases. After removal of 4 bases from V and 5 bases from J, the junction contained 8 bases not matched to a gene. This CDR3 is 16 amino acids long. The germline V gene encodes CDR1 LNHDA and CDR2 SQIVND (reference sequence). CDR3 nucleotide sequence: TGTGCCAGTAGTACAAGGGGACAGGGAGGGACCGGGGAGCTGTTTTTT. Protein: CASSTRGQGGTGELFF.

The rearrangement joins TRBV5-1 to TRBJ1-2, with 9 positions matching TRBD1. After removal of 6 bases from V and 6 bases from J, the junction contained 9 bases not matched to a gene. Germline V gene data show CDR1 as SGHRS and CDR2 as YFSETQ. This CDR3 has 14 residues. CDR3 loop: CASTPGWDRDGYTF. The CDR3 DNA follows: TGCGCCAGCACCCCGGGCTGGGACAGGGATGGCTACACCTTC.

This clone was found a few times. The rearrangement uses TRBV7-2 and TRBJ1-4; D unresolved. V dropped 5 bases and J dropped 6 bases, with 16 bases sitting between them. The V gene's germline CDR1 is SGHTA and CDR2 FQGNSA. The CDR3 spans 15 residues. The CDR3 is CASSPSGVGYEKLFF. The CDR3 DNA reads TGTGCCAGCAGCCCGTCTGGTGTCGGTTATGAAAAACTGTTTTTT.

Points on this clone: This sample also contains other DNA sequences that code for the same CDR3. The chain combines TRBV5-1 with TRBJ1-6; no reliable D call. Germline CDR1 is SGHRS and CDR2 is YFSETQ. This CDR3 has 17 residues. V was pared by 0 bases and J by 6 bases, with 16 bases between. The CDR3 DNA reads TGCGCCAGCAGCTTGGCCCCCCACACACAGCCTAATTCACCCCTCCACTTT. This gives the protein CASSLAPHTQPNSPLHF.

CDR3 loop: CASRLTGQSTGELFF. DNA for the CDR3: TGTGCCAGTAGATTAACGGGACAGTCCACCGGGGAGCTGTTTTTT. The rearrangement uses TRBV19 and TRBJ2-2; 7 bases match TRBD1. The J segment lost 4 bases and the V segment lost 6 bases, leaving 8 bases of the junction unmatched. Germline-derived CDR1 and CDR2 are LNHDA and SQIVND (reference sequence). This CDR3 has 15 amino acids. Complete variable domain (other parts from reference TRBV19 and TRBJ2-2): DGGITQSPKYLFRKEGQNVTLSCEQNLNHDAMYWYRQDPGQGLRLIYYSQIVNDFQKGDIAEGYSVSREKKESFPLTVTSAQKNPTAFYLCASRLTGQSTGELFFGEGSRLTVL.

The chain is built from TRBV5-1 and TRBJ2-5; TRBD2 might be the D (5 bases). CDR1 is SGHRS and CDR2 is YFSETQ in the germline V gene. The CDR3 has 16 amino acids. V shed 0 bases and J shed 4 bases, with 16 bases lying between them. The CDR3 DNA reads as TGCGCCAGCAGCTTGGTCGGCGCCGGGGAGTCAGAGACCCAGTACTTC. Translation: CASSLVGAGESETQYF.

The chain recombines TRBV5-1 with TRBJ1-4; 7 bases align to TRBD1. Germline-derived CDR1 and CDR2 are SGHRS and YFSETQ. J gave up 4 bases and V 3 bases, and 9 bases lay outside the gene matches. The length of the CDR3 is 16 residues. The CDR3 region has the DNA TGCGCCAGCAGCTCAATATCCGGGACAGATAATGAAAAACTGTTTTTT. Protein sequence: CASSSISGTDNEKLFF.

The chain combines TRBV6-5 with TRBJ2-7; D might be TRBD2 (5 bases). V was cut by 6 bases and J by 6 bases, with 9 bases left in between. The CDR3 consists of 11 residues. Germline lookup yields CDR1 MNHEY and CDR2 SVGAGI. CDR3 bases: TGTGCCAGCAGCCATGGAGGCGAGCAGTACTTC. The encoded protein is CASSHGGEQYF.

The chain combines TRBV4-3 with TRBJ2-5; the D is unclear. V was trimmed by 1 base and J by 1 base, leaving 10 bases between them. The CDR3 runs 15 residues. Per germline, CDR1 LGHNA and CDR2 YSLEER. The CDR3 loop reads CASSQGELPQETQYF. The CDR3 DNA reads as TGCGCCAGCAGCCAAGGTGAACTACCCCAAGAGACCCAGTACTTC.

The J gene is TRBJ2-1, the V gene TRBV7-2; 11 bases align to TRBD2. The CDR3 loop spans 14 amino acids. V gave up 5 bases and J gave up 7 bases; unmatched junction bases: 4. Germline V gives CDR1 SGHTA, CDR2 FQGNSA. The CDR3 bases are TGTGCCAGCAGCCCCCGACTAGCGGGGAATGAGCAGTTCTTC. This gives the protein CASSPRLAGNEQFF.

The rearrangement joins TRBV9 to TRBJ1-2; D uncertain. V lost 7 bases, J lost 8 bases, and 9 bases lay in between. The CDR3 loop spans 10 amino acids. CDR1 SGDLS and CDR2 YYNGEE come from the germline V gene. The DNA of the CDR3 is TGTGCCAGCGGAGGGAGCGGCTACACCTTC. It is translated as CASGGSGYTF.

V usage is TRBV2 and J usage is TRBJ2-7; a possible D gene is TRBD2 (5 bases). CDR3 length: 13 amino acids. V lost 3 bases and J 7 bases, leaving 13 bases between the germline ends. The V gene's germline CDR1 is SNHLY and CDR2 FYNNEI. The CDR3 sequence is CASSEPWTDEQYF. The CDR3 nucleotides read TGTGCCAGCAGTGAGCCGTGGACTGATGAGCAGTACTTC. Combining the CDR3 with reference TRBV2 and TRBJ2-7 gives the whole variable domain EPEVTQTPSHQVTQMGQEVILRCVPISNHLYFYWYRQILGQKVEFLVSFYNNEISEKSEIFDDQFSVERPDGSNFTLKIRSTKLEDSAMYFCASSEPWTDEQYFGPGTRLTVT.

This chain joins TRBV5-5 and TRBJ1-4; D is unclear. CDR1 is SGHKS and CDR2 is YYEKEE in the germline V gene (reference sequence). Deletions cut 2 bases from V and 3 bases from J, with 11 bases between. The CDR3 is 15 residues long. CDR3 residues: CASSFSGEANEKLFF. The DNA of the CDR3 is TGTGCCAGCAGCTTTTCTGGGGAGGCTAATGAAAAACTGTTTTTT. The full variable domain, rest sourced from reference TRBV5-5 and TRBJ1-4, is DAGVTQSPTHLIKTRGQQVTLRCSPISGHKSVSWYQQVLGQGPQFIFQYYEKEERGRGNFPDRFSARQFPNYSSELNVNALLLGDSALYLCASSFSGEANEKLFFGSGTQLSVL.

The chain's CDR3 is CASRTPRRDRAHYGYTF. DNA of the CDR3: TGTGCCAGCAGGACCCCACGGAGGGACAGGGCGCACTATGGCTACACCTTC. This sequence joins TRBV2 and TRBJ1-2; TRBD1 aligns across 9 bases. This CDR3 spans 17 amino acids. Germline loops: CDR1 SNHLY, CDR2 FYNNEI. V lost 6 bases, J lost 3 bases, and 14 bases stayed unmatched. Drawing the rest from reference TRBV2 and TRBJ1-2, the complete variable domain is EPEVTQTPSHQVTQMGQEVILRCVPISNHLYFYWYRQILGQKVEFLVSFYNNEISEKSEIFDDQFSVERPDGSNFTLKIRSTKLEDSAMYFCASRTPRRDRAHYGYTFGSGTRLTVV.

This chain links TRBV2 with TRBJ1-5, with D maybe TRBD1 (5 bases). V shed 6 bases and J shed 9 bases, with 15 bases lying between them. This CDR3 has 13 amino acids. Per germline, CDR1 SNHLY and CDR2 FYNNEI. The CDR3: CASRVDSPSPQHF. The CDR3 DNA follows: TGTGCCAGCAGAGTTGACAGCCCATCGCCCCAGCATTTT. The whole variable domain, remainder taken from reference TRBV2 and TRBJ1-5, is EPEVTQTPSHQVTQMGQEVILRCVPISNHLYFYWYRQILGQKVEFLVSFYNNEISEKSEIFDDQFSVERPDGSNFTLKIRSTKLEDSAMYFCASRVDSPSPQHFGDGTRLSIL.

The chain employs TRBV6-5 and TRBJ1-4; weak D call: TRBD1 (5 bases). V dropped 3 bases and J dropped 4 bases, with 12 bases sitting between them. The CDR3 loop spans 15 amino acids. Germline V gene lookup returns CDR1 MNHEY and CDR2 SVGAGI. CDR3 region: CASSYTRGSNEKLFF. The DNA for the CDR3 is TGTGCCAGCAGTTATACTCGGGGGAGTAATGAAAAACTGTTTTTT.

The CDR3 coding sequence is TGTGCCAGCAGTTTACAGGGAAACACTGAAGCTTTCTTT. Translation gives CASSLQGNTEAFF. The rearrangement links TRBV28 to TRBJ1-1; D is perhaps TRBD1 (5 bases). Germline CDR1 and CDR2: MDHEN and SYDVKM. CDR3 length: 13 residues. The V and J ends lost 2 bases and 2 bases respectively, with 6 bases between them.

The chain has TRBV7-2 and TRBJ2-7; TRBD2 matches 7 bases. V lost 6 bases to trimming and J lost 9 bases; unmatched junction nucleotides: 8. The CDR3 extends over 12 amino acids. CDR1 is SGHTA and CDR2 is FQGNSA in the germline V gene. The CDR3 bases are TGTGCCAGCAGTACACCGGGGGGATCGCAGTACTTC. The encoded protein is CASSTPGGSQYF.

This chain connects TRBV6-4 to TRBJ1-6, with D possibly TRBD1 on 6 matching bases. Per germline, CDR1 MRHNA and CDR2 SNTAGT. Trimming shortened V by 2 bases and J by 17 bases, and 10 bases separated the two germline ends. This CDR3 contains 11 residues. The CDR3 loop is CASSDLGGVHF. The DNA of the CDR3 is TGTGCCAGCAGTGACCTAGGGGGGGTCCACTTT.

The V gene is TRBV4-1, the J gene TRBJ2-5, with TRBD1 identical over 7 bases. The V and J ends lost 1 base and 4 bases, in that order; junction bases with no gene match: 9. The CDR3 sequence is 16 residues long. Germline CDR1 reads MGHRA; CDR2 reads YSYEKL. CDR3 nucleotides: TGCGCCAGCAGCCAAGGGCCCTTACAGGGGTCAGAGACCCAGTACTTC. It is translated as CASSQGPLQGSETQYF.

In its sample, this clone is medium-sized. The V gene is TRBV4-1, the J gene TRBJ2-7; 9 nucleotides align to TRBD2. The CDR3 loop spans 15 amino acids. Germline CDR1 and CDR2: MGHRA and YSYEKL. Trimming removed 2 bases from V and 2 bases from J; junction bases left unmatched: 4. The chain's CDR3 is CASSQNSGGTYEQYF. CDR3 nucleotides: TGCGCCAGCAGCCAAAATAGCGGGGGAACCTACGAGCAGTACTTC.

This chain uses TRBV7-8 with TRBJ1-4; no firm D call. The CDR3 is 14 amino acids. V lost 5 bases and J lost 7, with 14 bases in between. CDR1 SGHVS and CDR2 FQNEAQ come from the germline V gene. CDR3 nucleotides: TGTGCCAGCAGCCCCTCATGGGAGAGTGAAAAACTGTTTTTT. Its translation is CASSPSWESEKLFF. Full variable domain (rest looked up from reference TRBV7-8 and TRBJ1-4): GAGVSQSPRYKVAKRGQDVALRCDPISGHVSLFWYQQALGQGPEFLTYFQNEAQLDKSGLPSDRFFAERPEGSVSTLKIQRTQQEDSAVYLCASSPSWESEKLFFGSGTQLSVL.